The present entry profiles one T cell receptor beta chain with its context. Its antigen is as yet unknown. Here immunoSEQ multiplex PCR was the method, and the copy in TCRdb shows in-frame clones only, minus some. The sample yields some 170,000 clones, about 93% seen once. The record originates from a study of T cell responses to AZD1222 COVID-19 vaccine. General study results and limits: Clonal diversity was possibly underestimated, and white British individuals and females predominated among donors. Unmutated variant regions are reportedly the target of nearly half of TCRs that are spike-specific. The study found Spike-specific TCR breadth and depth rose after two AZD1222 doses. Only after the peak T cell response were repertoires sampled.

The source is an adult who received the MenACWY meningococcal vaccine as a control. The sequences come from peripheral blood, collected 28 days after the second dose of the MenACWY control vaccine.

The CDR3 spells CASSSREFHYEQYF. The DNA of the CDR3 is TGTGCCAGCAGTTCCCGGGAGTTTCACTACGAGCAGTACTTC. The chain links TRBV6-5 to TRBJ2-7; perhaps TRBD2 as D (6 bases). Trimming removed 4 bases from V and 3 bases from J, with 13 bases in between. The CDR3 extends over 14 amino acids. In germline, CDR1 is MNHEY, CDR2 SVGAGI.